The T cell receptor (beta chain) under discussion was sequenced for a study of glioma-infiltrating T cells after dendritic cell vaccination (TCRdb year 2016). Regarding the study in general: Of the roughly 15 glioblastoma patients in the cohort, all drawn from Phase I and II dendritic cell vaccination trials, 9 were newly diagnosed and 6 had recurrent disease. Between the early 2000s and the early 2010s, the patients were given dendritic cell vaccination pulsed with autologous tumor lysate. The vaccine consisted of monocyte-derived dendritic cells cultured less than nine days with IL-4 and GM-CSF, then pulsed overnight with autologous tumor lysate. Each patient got three intradermal injections of the dendritic cell vaccine, spaced at biweekly intervals, in the arm below the axilla. In glioblastoma patients vaccinated with dendritic cells, deep sequencing of TCR beta CDR3 regions served to measure the amount of tumor-infiltrating lymphocytes and to compare repertoires between tumor and blood. Survival after dendritic cell vaccination was correlated with TCR sequencing metrics such as TIL content and the overlap between tumor and blood repertoires. Points the paper makes about the study in general: After dendritic cell vaccination, a higher estimated pretreatment TIL content predicted longer time to progression and overall survival. The cohort was small and heterogeneous, few patients had complete blood and tumor sets, and even fewer had initial-recurrent tumor pairs. TCR clonality showed no direct relationship with survival, which suggests that a diverse polyclonal response may matter. The three-group TCR overlap response model was described as speculative and requiring prospective validation.

Looking up the germline V gene yields CDR1 MGHRA and CDR2 YSYEKL. From cysteine to phenylalanine, the CDR3 is 16 amino acids long. The retained sequence is limited to the CDR3, 48 bases, with the frame set at the first base. V drops 0 bases and J drops 1 base, leaving 12 bases in between. Patients were selected for having adequate residual fresh-frozen tumor tissue and more than two years of available survival data. An isocitrate dehydrogenase mutation was not carried by any of the glioblastoma patients, although molecular status was otherwise variable. PBMC were collected before vaccination, two weeks after the third vaccination, and at tumor progression if tumor progression occurred. The Qiagen DNeasy Blood extraction Kit was used to extract genomic DNA. As concerns this clone: Its target antigen remains unknown. Within one base of it there is no much larger clone, and no base qualities were kept.

TCRB CDR3 regions were amplified from about 2 ug genomic DNA, or all available DNA if less, using the immunoSEQ assay. For multiplex PCR, 60 forward primers for TCR V beta segments and 13 reverse primers for J beta segments were used. To estimate the number of reads per starting template, synthetic control templates were added to each sample at limiting dilution. The Illumina HiSeq System generated sequencing reads of 87 bp. The published analysis was carried out like this. PCR and sequencing errors were removed by a nearest neighbor algorithm that merged closely related sequences. TCR overlap was defined as the percentage of unique tumor TCR beta sequences that were also found in the peripheral blood of the same patient. TCRdb re-hosts the immuneACCESS table, in-frame sequences only. Its copies lack some clones; in the studies checked, an unresolved V gene accounts for under half of them, and the cause for the rest is not known. The V and J calls and the clone size are those of that table, but D and trimming were determined from the DNA. A total of more than 95,000 clones appear in this sample, roughly 76% of them only once. The ten largest make up roughly 12% of the sample.

This receptor was obtained from a human donor with glioblastoma. The source was blood, collected before dendritic cell vaccination. The chain is made from TRBV4-1 and TRBJ1-1; no D segment can be confidently identified. The CDR3 here reads CASSQDPSRKNTEAFF. Read as DNA, the sequence is TGCGCCAGCAGCCAAGACCCCTCTCGTAAGAACACTGAAGCTTTCTTT.